This TCR beta chain was documented in a study of T-cell reconstitution after alpha-beta-depleted transplantation in children. Unique molecular identifiers featured in how the TCRbeta library was prepared. One entry per CDR3 protein results from TCRdb running MiXCR on the PCR reads. The table records 250,000 to 350,000 distinct CDR3 sequences, around 9.6% of them present only once. This clonotype was found many times. The CDR3 spans 13 residues. V lost 11 bases to trimming and J lost 5 bases; unmatched junction nucleotides: 6. The receptor's source is a human donor who donated a stem cell graft to a child with SCID. J is TRBJ2-2 and V is TRBV12-3 or TRBV12-4; 9 bases agree with TRBD1. The input for sequencing was PBMCs from the stem cell graft donor, taken from the stem cell graft. CDR3 nucleotides: TGTGCCGGCGGGACAGGGAGAACCGGGGAGCTGTTTTTT. Its protein is CAGGTGRTGELFF.